The next 15 T cell receptor beta chains were all read from a single sample in a study of blood T cell repertoires in COVID-19. Clones were read by immunoSEQ multiplex PCR, and TCRdb kept only the in-frame ones, dropping some. This table holds hundreds of thousands of clones, approximately 86% found once. The specimen sequenced was peripheral blood. The source is a woman in her sixties who had recovered from COVID-19.

J is TRBJ2-7 and V is TRBV29-1; 8 bases match TRBD2. Looked up from germline, CDR1 is SQVTM and CDR2 is ANQGSEA. V lost 4 bases and J lost 2; bases outside the gene matches: 7. The CDR3 covers 14 residues. CDR3 in amino acids: CSVGGGLGAYEQYF. The CDR3 DNA reads TGCAGCGTTGGGGGGGGACTAGGAGCCTACGAGCAGTACTTC.

The rearrangement uses TRBV9 and TRBJ2-7, with TRBD2 matching over 8 bases. Germline lookup yields CDR1 SGDLS and CDR2 YYNGEE. This CDR3 has 14 residues. Losses at the gene ends were 4 bases for V and 3 bases for J; bases not matched to a gene: 6. CDR3 bases: TGTGCCAGCAGCTCATTAGCGGGGAGCTACGAGCAGTACTTC. Its translation: CASSSLAGSYEQYF.

V usage is TRBV19 and J usage is TRBJ2-1; a possible D gene is TRBD1 (6 bases). There are 15 residues in the CDR3. The V end lost 3 bases, the J end lost 4 bases, and 13 bases lay between the germline ends. Looked up from germline, CDR1 is LNHDA and CDR2 is SQIVND (reference sequence). The CDR3 loop is CASSIITQGYNEQFF. Here the CDR3 DNA reads TGTGCCAGTAGTATTATAACTCAGGGGTACAATGAGCAGTTCTTC.

Relative to its sample, this clone is medium-sized. The chain has TRBV7-8 and TRBJ1-3, with no clear D. Trimming removed 1 base from V and 0 bases from J, with 10 bases in between. The CDR3 length is 16 residues. Germline V gene sequence: CDR1 SGHVS, CDR2 FQNEAQ. The CDR3 loop reads CASSLVVQSSGNTIYF. The DNA of the CDR3 is TGTGCCAGCAGCTTAGTCGTACAGAGCTCTGGAAACACCATATATTTT.

This clone was recorded a few times. This chain connects TRBV10-1 to TRBJ2-7; 11 nucleotides agree with TRBD2. This CDR3 contains 16 residues. Losses at the gene ends were 2 bases for V and 4 bases for J; bases not matched to a gene: 7. CDR1 WNHNN and CDR2 SYGVQD come from the germline V gene (reference sequence). Written as DNA, the CDR3 is TGCGCCAGCAGTGAGGCACTAGCGGGGGCCCTATACGAGCAGTACTTC. Residues: CASSEALAGALYEQYF.

The chain recombines TRBV9 with TRBJ2-3; D gene unclear. Germline values: CDR1 SGDLS, CDR2 YYNGEE. The CDR3 contains 14 residues. Trimming removed 0 bases at V and 0 bases at J, with 5 bases between. The CDR3 loop is CASSVVQSTDTQYF. The CDR3 DNA sequence: TGTGCCAGCAGCGTAGTCCAGAGCACAGATACGCAGTATTTT.

The chain joins TRBV6-4 to TRBJ2-3, with 7 bases aligning to TRBD2. Germline loops: CDR1 MRHNA, CDR2 SNTAGT. The V segment lost 5 bases and the J segment 1 base; nucleotides outside the gene matches: 3. The CDR3 consists of 14 residues. Written as DNA, the CDR3 is TGTGCCAGCAGTTGGGGAGGGTGCACAGATACGCAGTATTTT. Protein: CASSWGGCTDTQYF.

The chain employs TRBV15 and TRBJ2-7; D is perhaps TRBD1 (6 bases). Per the germline V gene, CDR1 is LNHNV and CDR2 is YYDKDF (reference sequence). The CDR3 loop spans 13 amino acids. The ends were cut back, 0 bases at V and 3 bases at J, with 6 bases in the middle. CDR3 DNA: TGTGCCACCAGCAGAGAGGACAGCTACGAGCAGTACTTC. Protein product: CATSREDSYEQYF.

CDR3: CASSSGLAFPGELFF. CDR3 DNA sequence: TGTGCCAGCAGCTCGGGACTAGCGTTTCCGGGGGAGCTGTTTTTT. V is TRBV7-2 and J is TRBJ2-2, with TRBD2 identical over 10 bases. The germline V gene encodes CDR1 SGHTA and CDR2 FQGNSA. This CDR3 comprises 15 residues. V lost 4 bases, J lost 8 bases, and 7 bases stayed unmatched.

The gene calls are TRBV12-3 or TRBV12-4 and TRBJ2-3; D is perhaps TRBD2 (5 bases). Trimming removed 4 bases at V and 4 bases at J, with 9 bases between. CDR3 length equals 13 residues. The CDR3 sequence: CASSSLVPDTQYF. The CDR3 region has the DNA TGTGCCAGCAGTTCACTAGTGCCAGATACGCAGTATTTT.

The rearrangement links TRBV7-3 to TRBJ1-6; 7 bases map to TRBD1. Trimming at V came to 8 bases and at J to 7 bases, leaving 2 bases not matched to a gene. CDR1 is SGHTA and CDR2 is FQGTGA in the germline V gene. The CDR3 runs to 12 residues. The CDR3 is CASGTANSPLHF. The CDR3 nucleotides are TGTGCCAGCGGGACAGCGAATTCACCCCTCCACTTT.

Here the CDR3 DNA reads TGTGCCAGCAGCCCTGGGGGTAGCGGGGCTCAAGAGACCCAGTACTTC. This sequence encodes CASSPGGSGAQETQYF. The chain uses TRBV7-2 and TRBJ2-5, with 8 bases matching TRBD2. The CDR3 length is 16 residues. The V and J ends lost 5 bases and 2 bases, in that order; junction bases with no gene match: 10. Germline V gene data show CDR1 as SGHTA and CDR2 as FQGNSA.

This clone was found once. This chain links TRBV7-3 with TRBJ1-2, with D perhaps matching TRBD1 (5 bases). This CDR3 is built from 13 residues. V was clipped by 8 bases and J by 2 bases, with 12 bases between them. The germline CDR1 and CDR2 sequences are SGHTA and FQGTGA. The CDR3 DNA reads TGTGCCAGCTCCCAGGGTGGAAACTATGGCTACACCTTC. This encodes CASSQGGNYGYTF.

As DNA, the CDR3 is TGTGCCAGCAGCTTGGTACAGGAAGAGACCCAGTACTTC. As protein: CASSLVQEETQYF. The chain uses TRBV5-4 and TRBJ2-5; TRBD1 is a possible D gene (5 bases). In germline, CDR1 is SGHNT, CDR2 YYREEE (reference sequence). V shed 0 bases and J shed 3 bases, with 6 bases lying between them. The CDR3 has 13 residues.

A single count supports this clone. This chain connects TRBV6-5 to TRBJ1-2; 8 nucleotides match TRBD1. Germline V lookup: CDR1 MNHEY, CDR2 SVGAGI. V shed 2 bases and J 10 bases; nucleotides not matched to a gene: 9. The CDR3 sequence is 14 residues long. The CDR3 DNA follows: TGTGCCAGCAGTTACGCCTCAGGACAGGGTACCTACACCTTC. Translating gives CASSYASGQGTYTF.